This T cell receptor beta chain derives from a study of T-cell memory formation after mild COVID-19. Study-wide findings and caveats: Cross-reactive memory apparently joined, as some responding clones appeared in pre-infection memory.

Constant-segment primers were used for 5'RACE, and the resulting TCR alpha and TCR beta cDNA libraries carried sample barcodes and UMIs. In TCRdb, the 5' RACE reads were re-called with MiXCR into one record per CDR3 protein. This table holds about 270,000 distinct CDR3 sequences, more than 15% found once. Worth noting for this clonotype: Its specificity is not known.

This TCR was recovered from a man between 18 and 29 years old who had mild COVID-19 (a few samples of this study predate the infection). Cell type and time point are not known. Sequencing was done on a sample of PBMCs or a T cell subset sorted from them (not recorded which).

CDR3 nucleotides: TGCGCCAGCAGCCAACCGACAGGGGGCTTCTACAATGAGCAGTTCTTC. This codes for CASSQPTGGFYNEQFF. The V and J genes are TRBV4-3 and TRBJ2-1; TRBD1 agrees at 10 bases. The germline CDR1 and CDR2 sequences are LGHNA and YSLEER. The CDR3 is 16 amino acids. V lost 2 bases to trimming and J lost 3 bases; unmatched junction nucleotides: 4.